These T cell receptor beta chains were read from a single sample in a study of T-cell reconstitution after alpha-beta-depleted transplantation in children. Using its own MiXCR run on the PCR reads, TCRdb lists one record per CDR3 protein. Of about 980,000 distinct CDR3 sequences in the sample, roughly 29% were seen once. The sequenced sample was PBMCs, mostly from graft donor cells, obtained 360 days after TCRalphabeta/CD19-depleted stem cell transplant. The receptors were gathered from a boy in the first two years of life who had a stem cell transplant for SCID, so the T cells may come from the graft donor. Both conserved end residues are part of each CDR3. Each record gives: V gene, D gene, J gene, CDR3 length, clone size, CDR3 protein, CDR3 DNA. A D gene is named only where the DNA matches it firmly. Expanded clones are given a class, and other clones once, few, many or no size at all.

TRBV7-6	.	TRBJ2-7	14	.	CASSRSTGTYEQYF	TGTGCCAGCAGCCGAAGTACAGGAACCTACGAGCAGTACTTC
TRBV4-2	.	TRBJ2-1	15	.	CASSQESQGRNEQFF	TGTGCCAGCAGCCAAGAATCGCAGGGCCGGAATGAGCAGTTCTTC
TRBV6-2/TRBV6-3	TRBD1	TRBJ1-1	12	few	CASSTGDTEAFF	TGTGCCAGCAGTACAGGGGACACTGAAGCTTTCTTT
TRBV6-1	.	TRBJ2-6	15	.	CASGRRSSGANVLTF	TGTGCCAGCGGGAGAAGAAGCTCTGGGGCCAACGTCCTGACTTTC
TRBV7-2	TRBD2	TRBJ2-5	16	few	CASSYALAGGLETQYF	TGTGCCAGCAGTTATGCACTAGCGGGGGGGCTGGAGACCCAGTACTTC
TRBV6-1	TRBD1	TRBJ2-7	17	few	CASSHRTGRALFGEQYF	TGTGCCAGCAGCCACCGGACAGGGCGCGCCCTATTCGGGGAGCAGTACTTC
TRBV20-1	.	TRBJ1-1	13	few	CSAKNTMNTEAFF	TGCAGTGCAAAAAATACTATGAACACTGAAGCTTTCTTT
TRBV9	.	TRBJ2-5	16	.	CASSVGVRREQETQYF	TGTGCCAGCAGCGTAGGGGTCCGACGGGAACAAGAGACCCAGTACTTC
TRBV15	.	TRBJ2-1	16	few	CATSRDFFRGWYEQFF	TGTGCCACCAGCAGAGATTTTTTCCGGGGGTGGTATGAGCAGTTCTTC
TRBV20-1	.	TRBJ1-3	15	.	CSASWRRDSGNTIYF	TGCAGTGCTAGTTGGAGAAGGGATTCTGGAAACACCATATATTTT
TRBV29-1	.	TRBJ2-1	14	few	CSVHRRSSYNEQFF	TGCAGCGTACACAGGAGGAGCTCCTACAATGAGCAGTTCTTC
TRBV5-1	.	TRBJ2-7	13	many	CASSLVRGYEQYF	TGCGCCAGCAGCTTGGTGCGGGGCTACGAGCAGTACTTC
TRBV10-3	.	TRBJ2-1	16	.	CAISESQGMSYNEQFF	TGTGCCATCAGTGAGTCCCAGGGGATGTCCTACAATGAGCAGTTCTTC
TRBV6-1	TRBD1	TRBJ2-3	13	.	CASSRDRDDTQYF	TGTGCCAGCAGCAGGGACAGGGATGATACGCAGTATTTT